This passage covers 20 T cell receptor beta chains from one sample sequenced in a study of molecular identifiers for immune sequencing clone quantification. Each CDR3 protein is one row after TCRdb ran MiXCR on the PCR reads. The sample contains about 320,000 distinct CDR3 sequences, over 20% of which appear only once. Sequencing was performed on naive CD8+ T cells from blood, with Jurkat cell RNA spiked in. Documented subset: FACS-sorted CD8+CD4-CCR7+CD45RA+ naive T cells. These receptors originate from a human donor in good health. Some libraries in this study had Jurkat cell RNA spiked in.

Ten or more counts support this clonotype. The rearrangement joins TRBV29-1 to TRBJ1-1; D unclear. Trimming removed 4 bases from V and 3 bases from J, with 6 bases in between. CDR1 and CDR2 (germline): SQVTM, ANQGSEA. There are 11 residues in the CDR3. CDR3 coding DNA: TGCAGCGTTGCGCCCTACACTGAAGCTTTCTTT. As protein: CSVAPYTEAFF.

This clonotype was observed a handful of times. The chain links TRBV27 to TRBJ2-1; no firm D call. Germline CDR1 is MNHEY and CDR2 is SMNVEV (reference sequence). The CDR3 spans 12 residues. V lost 3 bases and J lost 6, with 6 bases in between. The CDR3, as DNA: TGTGCCAGCAGTTTTCCCTCCAATGAGCAGTTCTTC. Its translation: CASSFPSNEQFF.

Regarding this clonotype: A much larger clone is a single base away; this may be a read error. The chain recombines TRBV29-1 with TRBJ2-3; no definite D call. The J call is uncertain, as TRBJ1-5 better fits the DNA end. This CDR3 has 10 residues. Germline CDR1 reads SQVTM; CDR2 reads ANQGSEA. The CDR3 here is CSVMADTQHF. In DNA form, the CDR3 reads TGCAGCGTTATGGCGGATACGCAGCATTTT.

This clonotype has more than one count but fewer than ten. The junction differs from germline at one of its ends, possibly a read error. The chain combines TRBV5-3 with TRBJ2-5; perhaps TRBD1 as D (6 bases). TRBV5-3 is sorted into the ORF group, with uncertain function. The CDR3 is made up of 15 amino acids. The CDR3 region is CASSFVRDNQETQYF. The DNA of the CDR3 is TGTGCCAGCAGCTTCGTCCGGGACAATCAAGAGACCCAGTACTTC.

This chain's CDR3 is CASSPGTSGRATYNEQFF. The CDR3 bases are TGTGCCAGTAGTCCCGGGACTAGCGGGAGGGCCACCTACAATGAGCAGTTCTTC. V gene TRBV19 combines with J gene TRBJ2-1; 16 bases fit TRBD2. This CDR3 spans 18 amino acids. Germline CDR1 LNHDA, CDR2 SQIVND (reference sequence). The junction had 6 bases not matched to a gene; V was cut back by 5 bases and J by 2 bases.

This clonotype was observed a few times. This may be a read error: a much more frequent sequence differs by one nucleotide. This sequence joins TRBV28 and TRBJ2-6, with D maybe TRBD1 (6 bases). The CDR3 is made up of 16 amino acids. Germline values: CDR1 MDHEN, CDR2 SYDVKM. In DNA, the CDR3 is TGTACCAGCAGTCCAGGGGTCAGGTTCGGGGCCAACGTCCTGACTTTC. Translated, it gives CTSSPGVRFGANVLTF.

This clonotype was seen a handful of times. The chain is built from TRBV6-2 or TRBV6-3 and TRBJ2-5; no firm D call. Per germline, CDR1 MNHEY and CDR2 SVGEGT. The CDR3 length is 13 residues. Deletions cut 10 bases from V and 0 bases from J, with 12 bases between. The CDR3 sequence is CATSGRYQETQYF. The CDR3 DNA sequence: TGTGCCACGTCCGGGCGCTACCAAGAGACCCAGTACTTC.

The chain has TRBV9 and TRBJ2-1; 9 bases are shared with TRBD2. The CDR3 contains 16 residues. Germline-derived CDR1 and CDR2 are SGDLS and YYNGEE. V gave up 0 bases and J gave up 9 bases; unmatched junction bases: 10. The CDR3 here is CASSVATLAGIGEQFF. CDR3 bases: TGTGCCAGCAGCGTAGCTACTCTAGCGGGAATCGGTGAGCAGTTCTTC.

This clonotype was seen a handful of times. The chain joins TRBV12-3 or TRBV12-4 to TRBJ2-7; 11 nucleotides agree with TRBD1. V lost 5 bases to trimming and J lost 7 bases; unmatched junction nucleotides: 10. The CDR3 has 15 residues. As DNA, the CDR3 is TGTGCCAGCAGTGGCCCCGGACAGGGGGCGGAGGAGCAGTACTTC. Its protein is CASSGPGQGAEEQYF.

This clonotype has at least ten counts. V and J are TRBV2 and TRBJ1-1; weak D call: TRBD1 (6 bases). Trimming took 6 bases from V and 5 from J, leaving 13 bases between them. CDR1 is SNHLY and CDR2 is FYNNEI in the germline V gene. CDR3 length: 13 amino acids. The CDR3 is CASRGQGWTEAFF. DNA for the CDR3: TGTGCCAGCAGAGGGCAGGGGTGGACTGAAGCTTTCTTT. Looking up the rest from reference TRBV2 and TRBJ1-1 gives the full variable domain: EPEVTQTPSHQVTQMGQEVILRCVPISNHLYFYWYRQILGQKVEFLVSFYNNEISEKSEIFDDQFSVERPDGSNFTLKIRSTKLEDSAMYFCASRGQGWTEAFFGQGTRLTVV.

This clonotype was observed many times. The chain combines TRBV6-2 or TRBV6-3 with TRBJ2-2, with D hard to call. Trimming left V 5 bases short and J 3 bases short, with 7 bases between. The germline gives CDR1 MNHEY, CDR2 SVGEGT. The CDR3 totals 13 residues. CDR3 sequence (DNA): TGTGCCAGCAGTCGAAGTTACACCGGGGAGCTGTTTTTT. Amino acid sequence: CASSRSYTGELFF.

The chain recombines TRBV5-6 with TRBJ2-2; D is unresolved. The CDR3 length is 13 residues. Per germline, CDR1 SGHDT and CDR2 YYEEEE. Trimming cost V 0 bases and J 6 bases, with 6 bases left between them. This CDR3 reads CASSLGSPGELFF. The CDR3 region has the DNA TGTGCCAGCAGCTTGGGTTCCCCCGGGGAGCTGTTTTTT.

As concerns this clonotype: A much larger clone differs from this one at a single base, so this may be a read error. The chain couples TRBV7-9 to TRBJ2-3, with D uncertain. The CDR3 covers 15 residues. V lost 4 bases, J lost 6 bases, and 17 bases lay in between. In germline, CDR1 is SEHNR, CDR2 FQNEAQ (reference sequence). CDR3 nucleotide sequence: TGTGCCAGCAGCTCAGTGTCCGGGTCCGGGGATACGCAGTATTTT. It codes for CASSSVSGSGDTQYF.

As concerns this clonotype: One end of the junction is discordant with germline, which a read error may explain. This chain uses TRBV12-3 or TRBV12-4 with TRBJ1-1; 7 bases are shared with TRBD1. CDR3 length equals 16 residues. As DNA, the CDR3 is TGTGCCAGCAGTTTATCTGCAGGGGGAGCGAACACTGAAGCTTACTTT. Its protein is CASSLSAGGANTEAYF.

This clonotype has a handful of counts. The chain uses TRBV19 and TRBJ2-7; D not certain. V was shortened by 1 base and J by 0 bases, with 10 bases between the two germline ends. Germline V gene lookup returns CDR1 LNHDA and CDR2 SQIVND (reference sequence). The CDR3 totals 15 residues. The CDR3 here is CASSIGDRRSYEQYF. CDR3 DNA: TGTGCCAGTAGTATAGGGGATAGACGCTCCTACGAGCAGTACTTC.

This clonotype has a handful of counts. The rearrangement uses TRBV3-1 and TRBJ2-2; D perhaps matches TRBD2 (6 bases). With 4 bases removed from V and 5 bases from J, the gap between germline ends came to 17 bases. The CDR3 loop spans 16 amino acids. Germline V gene sequence: CDR1 LGHDT, CDR2 YNNKEL (reference sequence). This CDR3 reads CASSLLGLPQTGELFF. The CDR3 DNA reads TGTGCCAGCAGCCTCCTTGGACTACCCCAAACCGGGGAGCTGTTTTTT.

This clonotype was counted only a few times. The V gene is TRBV6-2 or TRBV6-3, the J gene TRBJ2-5, with TRBD2 matching 13 bases. The germline V gene has CDR1 MNHEY and CDR2 SVGEGT. The CDR3 extends over 17 amino acids. The ends lost 6 bases at V and 2 bases at J; junction bases unmatched: 9. CDR3 coding DNA: TGTGCCAGCAGGCGAAGGGAGGGACTAGCGGGACAAGAGACCCAGTACTTC. Translation gives CASRRREGLAGQETQYF.

This clonotype showed up just a few times. The chain is built from TRBV19 and TRBJ2-2, with D tentatively TRBD1 (5 bases). This CDR3 is built from 14 residues. Germline lookup yields CDR1 LNHDA and CDR2 SQIVND (reference sequence). V gave up 10 bases and J gave up 4 bases, with 16 bases separating them. CDR3 nucleotide sequence: TGTGCCACCGATGCAGGGTCGAGCACCGGGGAGCTGTTTTTT. This gives the protein CATDAGSSTGELFF.

The chain combines TRBV9 with TRBJ2-3, with 8 positions matching TRBD2. The CDR3 runs 15 residues. Trimming removed 3 bases from V and 0 bases from J; junction bases left unmatched: 3. CDR1 and CDR2 from the germline V gene are SGDLS and YYNGEE. CDR3 sequence (DNA): TGTGCCAGCAGCGAGACTAGCGCTAGCACAGATACGCAGTATTTT. Its protein product is CASSETSASTDTQYF.

This clonotype appeared a single time. J is TRBJ2-7 and V is TRBV5-6; D gene uncertain. Trimming pared 0 bases from V and 4 bases from J, leaving 11 bases between. CDR3 size: 14 residues. The germline gives CDR1 SGHDT, CDR2 YYEEEE. In DNA, the CDR3 is TGTGCCAGCAGCTTGGGAACGGCAGGATACGAGCAGTACTTC. Encoded protein: CASSLGTAGYEQYF. The full variable domain, its missing parts supplied by reference TRBV5-6 and TRBJ2-7, is DAGVTQSPTHLIKTRGQQVTLRCSPKSGHDTVSWYQQALGQGPQFIFQYYEEEERQRGNFPDRFSGHQFPNYSSELNVNALLLGDSALYLCASSLGTAGYEQYFGPGTRLTVT.